Presented here are 3 T cell receptor beta chains from one specimen sequenced in a study of type 1 regulatory T cells. Using its own MiXCR run on the reads, TCRdb lists one record per CDR3 protein. Among about 100,000 distinct CDR3 sequences listed, roughly 28% were seen once. Sequenced: CD4+ T cells, either the whole sample or a sorted fraction (not recorded which). These receptors came from a human donor in good health.

The CDR3 here is CASSSLSYEQYF. DNA for the CDR3: TGTGCCAGCAGTTCCCTCAGCTACGAGCAGTACTTC. The rearrangement joins TRBV6-2 or TRBV6-3 to TRBJ2-7; D gene ambiguous. V gave up 4 bases and J gave up 3 bases, with 7 bases separating them. The length of the CDR3 is 12 residues. Per germline, CDR1 MNHEY and CDR2 SVGEGT.

The chain links TRBV18 to TRBJ1-1; 9 bases match TRBD1. The germline V gene encodes CDR1 KGHSH and CDR2 LQKENI. CDR3 length: 16 amino acids. J lost 2 bases, V lost 2 bases, and 6 bases had no gene match. The CDR3 reads CASSPYGQGINTEAFF. For the CDR3, the DNA is TGTGCCAGCTCACCATATGGACAGGGGATCAACACTGAAGCTTTCTTT. Full variable domain (rest looked up from reference TRBV18 and TRBJ1-1): NAGVMQNPRHLVRRRGQEARLRCSPMKGHSHVYWYRQLPEEGLKFMVYLQKENIIDESGMPKERFSAEFPKEGPSILRIQQVVRGDSAAYFCASSPYGQGINTEAFFGQGTRLTVV.

The genes are TRBV12-3 or TRBV12-4 and TRBJ2-1; 9 bases align to TRBD1. The CDR3 totals 15 residues. Germline trimming cut 5 bases from V and 6 bases from J; bases unmatched to any gene: 8. CDR3 sequence reads: CASSPRDRVFNEQFF. CDR3 sequence (DNA): TGTGCCAGCAGTCCCCGGGACAGGGTTTTCAATGAGCAGTTCTTC.